This T cell receptor (beta chain) was recovered during a study of cytomegalovirus exposure and HLA in healthy donors. This clone has a handful of counts. Its specificity is not known. 13 Jbeta primers and 60 Vbeta primers were used for the PCR. Sequencing was performed with immunoSEQ multiplex PCR; in TCRdb, only in-frame clones are kept and a portion is missing. The sample carries just under 65,000 clones, about 80% recorded once. Study-level points and caveats: It has been reported that TCR beta sequences accurately predicted the HLA-A and HLA-B alleles of most subjects.

In germline, CDR1 is MNHNS, CDR2 SASEGT. With V trimmed by 7 bases and J by 0 bases, 3 bases remained unmatched. The CDR3 is 14 residues long. The V call is TRBV6-1, the J call TRBJ2-1, with 7 bases lining up with TRBD2. Sequencing used PBMCs. The receptor comes from a woman in her twenties or thirties in good health and CMV-seronegative. This chain's CDR3 is CASKPGGSYNEQFF. CDR3 DNA sequence: TGTGCCAGCAAGCCGGGGGGCTCCTACAATGAGCAGTTCTTC.